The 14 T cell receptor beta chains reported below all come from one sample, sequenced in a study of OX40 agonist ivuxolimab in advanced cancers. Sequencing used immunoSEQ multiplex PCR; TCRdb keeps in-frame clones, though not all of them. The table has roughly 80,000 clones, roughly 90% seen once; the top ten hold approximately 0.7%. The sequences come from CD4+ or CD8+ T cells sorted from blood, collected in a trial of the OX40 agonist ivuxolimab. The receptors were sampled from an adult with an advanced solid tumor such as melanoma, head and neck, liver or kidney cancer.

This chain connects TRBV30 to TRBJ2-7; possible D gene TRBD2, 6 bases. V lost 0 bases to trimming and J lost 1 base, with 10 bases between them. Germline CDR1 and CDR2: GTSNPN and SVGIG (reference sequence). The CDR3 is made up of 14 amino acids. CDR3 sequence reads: CAWSVTGLSYEQYF. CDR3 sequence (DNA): TGTGCCTGGAGTGTCACCGGACTATCCTACGAGCAGTACTTC. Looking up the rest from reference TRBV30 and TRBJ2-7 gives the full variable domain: SQTIHQWPATLVQPVGSPLSLECTVEGTSNPNLYWYRQAAGRGLQLLFYSVGIGQISSEVPQNLSASRPQDRQFILSSKKLLLSDSGFYLCAWSVTGLSYEQYFGPGTRLTVT.

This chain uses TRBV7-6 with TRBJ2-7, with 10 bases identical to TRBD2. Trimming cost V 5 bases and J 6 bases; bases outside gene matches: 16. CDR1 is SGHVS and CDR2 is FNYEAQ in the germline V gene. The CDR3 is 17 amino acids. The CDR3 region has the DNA TGTGCCAGCAGCCCAGTCGGTCTAGCGGGAGCAGGGGGCGAGCAGTACTTC. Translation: CASSPVGLAGAGGEQYF.

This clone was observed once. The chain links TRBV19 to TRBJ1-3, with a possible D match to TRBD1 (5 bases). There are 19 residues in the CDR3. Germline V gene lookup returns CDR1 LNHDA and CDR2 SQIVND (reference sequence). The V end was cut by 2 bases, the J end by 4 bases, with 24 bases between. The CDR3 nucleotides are TGTGCCAGTAGTATACTAACTCGCGGACAAAAACCGTCAGGAAACACCATATATTTT. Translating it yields CASSILTRGQKPSGNTIYF.

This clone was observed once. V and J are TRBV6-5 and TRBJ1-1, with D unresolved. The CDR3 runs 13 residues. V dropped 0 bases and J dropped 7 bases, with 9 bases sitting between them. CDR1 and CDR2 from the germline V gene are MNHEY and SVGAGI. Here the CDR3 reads CASSYSRANEAFF. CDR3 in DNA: TGTGCCAGCAGTTACTCGCGGGCAAATGAAGCTTTCTTT.

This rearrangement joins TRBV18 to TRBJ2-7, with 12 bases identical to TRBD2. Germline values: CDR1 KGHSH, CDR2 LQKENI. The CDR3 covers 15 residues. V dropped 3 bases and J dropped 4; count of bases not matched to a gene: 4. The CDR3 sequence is CASSPTSGSVYEQYF. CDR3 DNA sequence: TGTGCCAGCTCACCGACTAGCGGGAGCGTTTACGAGCAGTACTTC.

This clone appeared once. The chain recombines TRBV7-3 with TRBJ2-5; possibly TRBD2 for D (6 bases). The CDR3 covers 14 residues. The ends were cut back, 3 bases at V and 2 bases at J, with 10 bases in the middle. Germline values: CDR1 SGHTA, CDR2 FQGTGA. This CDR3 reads CASSLMGGQETQYF. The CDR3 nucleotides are TGTGCCAGCAGCTTGATGGGAGGTCAAGAGACCCAGTACTTC.

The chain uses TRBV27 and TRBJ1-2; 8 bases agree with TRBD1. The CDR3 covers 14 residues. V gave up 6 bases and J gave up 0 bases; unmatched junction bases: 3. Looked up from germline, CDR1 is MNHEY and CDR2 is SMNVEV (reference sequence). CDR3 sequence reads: CASRGTGANYGYTF. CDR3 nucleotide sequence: TGTGCCAGCAGGGGGACAGGAGCTAACTATGGCTACACCTTC.

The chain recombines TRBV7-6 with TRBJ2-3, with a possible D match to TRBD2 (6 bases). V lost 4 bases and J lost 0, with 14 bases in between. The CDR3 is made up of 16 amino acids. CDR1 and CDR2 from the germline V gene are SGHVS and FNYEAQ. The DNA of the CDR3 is TGTGCCAGCAGCTCCTTGGGGGGAGAAAGCACAGATACGCAGTATTTT. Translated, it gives CASSSLGGESTDTQYF.

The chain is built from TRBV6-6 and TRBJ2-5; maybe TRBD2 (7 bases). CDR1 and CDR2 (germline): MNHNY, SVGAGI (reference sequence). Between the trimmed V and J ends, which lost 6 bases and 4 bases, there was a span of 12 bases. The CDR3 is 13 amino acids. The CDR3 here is CASRGGGRETQYF. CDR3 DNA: TGTGCCAGCAGAGGGGGAGGGAGAGAGACCCAGTACTTC.

The CDR3 reads CASSGGGLNNEQFF. Here the CDR3 DNA reads TGCGCCAGCAGTGGAGGAGGGTTAAACAATGAGCAGTTCTTC. The chain carries TRBV5-1 and TRBJ2-1; tentative D call: TRBD2 (6 bases). Germline V gene sequence: CDR1 SGHRS, CDR2 YFSETQ. V was trimmed by 5 bases and J by 5 bases, leaving 14 bases between them. This CDR3 is built from 14 residues. The full variable domain, its missing parts supplied by reference TRBV5-1 and TRBJ2-1, is KAGVTQTPRYLIKTRGQQVTLSCSPISGHRSVSWYQQTPGQGLQFLFEYFSETQRNKGNFPGRFSGRQFSNSRSEMNVSTLELGDSALYLCASSGGGLNNEQFFGPGTRLTVL.

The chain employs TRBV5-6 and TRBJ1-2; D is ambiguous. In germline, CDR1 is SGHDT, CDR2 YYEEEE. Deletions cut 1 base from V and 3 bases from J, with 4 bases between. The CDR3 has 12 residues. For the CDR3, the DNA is TGTGCCAGCAGCTTGAGGGACTATGGCTACACCTTC. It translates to CASSLRDYGYTF.

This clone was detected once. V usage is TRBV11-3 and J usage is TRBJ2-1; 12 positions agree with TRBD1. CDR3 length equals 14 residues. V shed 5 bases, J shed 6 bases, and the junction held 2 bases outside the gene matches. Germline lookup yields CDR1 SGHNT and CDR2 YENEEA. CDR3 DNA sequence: TGTGCCAGCAGCGCGGGACAGGGGGCCAATGAGCAGTTCTTC. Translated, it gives CASSAGQGANEQFF.

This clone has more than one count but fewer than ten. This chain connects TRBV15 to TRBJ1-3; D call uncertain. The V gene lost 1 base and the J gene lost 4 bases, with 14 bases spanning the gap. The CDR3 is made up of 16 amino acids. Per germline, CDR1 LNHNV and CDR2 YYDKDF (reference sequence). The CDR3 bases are TGTGCCACCAGCAGAGGAGGGTCGGTCTCCGGAAACACCATATATTTT. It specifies CATSRGGSVSGNTIYF.

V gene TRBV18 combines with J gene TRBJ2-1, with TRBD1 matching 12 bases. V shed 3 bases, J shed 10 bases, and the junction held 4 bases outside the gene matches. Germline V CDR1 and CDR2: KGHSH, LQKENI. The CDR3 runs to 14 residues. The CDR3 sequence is CASSPGQGAEEQFF. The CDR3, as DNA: TGTGCCAGCTCACCGGGACAGGGGGCAGAAGAGCAGTTCTTC.